What follows are 27 T cell receptor beta chains derived from one specimen sequenced in a study of T cells in Graves' hyperthyroidism and ophthalmopathy. Authors of the study amplified TCR beta CDR3 regions from RNA transcripts. A set of HTBI primers served as the primers for a first-round RT-PCR of the TCR CDR3. TCRdb re-derived calls from the multiplex PCR reads in MiXCR, one entry per CDR3 protein. The repertoire consists of more than 550,000 distinct CDR3 sequences, with 17% occurring once and the leading ten covering roughly a sixth. Sequences were obtained from blood. The receptors come from a man in his forties or fifties with Graves' hyperthyroidism.

The chain employs TRBV30 and TRBJ1-4; no reliable D call. Trimming left V 0 bases short and J 8 bases short, with 4 bases between. The CDR3 runs 11 residues. CDR1 and CDR2 from the germline V gene are GTSNPN and SVGIG (reference sequence). The CDR3 loop reads CAWSVQEKLFF. CDR3 nucleotide sequence: TGTGCCTGGAGTGTACAGGAAAAACTGTTTTTT.

The sample holds many counts of this clonotype. The V gene is TRBV30, the J gene TRBJ2-7, with 11 bases matching TRBD2. This CDR3 contains 15 residues. Germline CDR1 GTSNPN, CDR2 SVGIG (reference sequence). Trimming took 2 bases from V and 3 from J; bases not matched to a gene: 6. The chain's CDR3 is CAWSSGTSGNYEQYF. CDR3 coding DNA: TGTGCCTGGAGTTCCGGGACTAGCGGCAACTACGAGCAGTACTTC.

As for this clonotype: A much larger clone lies one base from this, so it may be a read error. V and J are TRBV28 and TRBJ2-1, with TRBD2 matching 7 bases. The CDR3 extends over 16 amino acids. Germline lookup yields CDR1 MDHEN and CDR2 SYDVKM. As DNA, the CDR3 is TGTGACAGCAGTTTCTTGGCGGGAGAAATTTACAATGAGCAGTTCTTC. This codes for CDSSFLAGEIYNEQFF.

This clonotype was seen many times. V is TRBV27 and J is TRBJ2-1; the D gene is possibly TRBD1 (6 bases). V dropped 5 bases and J dropped 3 bases, with 8 bases sitting between them. Germline CDR1 is MNHEY and CDR2 is SMNVEV (reference sequence). This CDR3 region has 13 residues. DNA for the CDR3: TGTGCCAGCAGTCTGGACAGCTACAATGAGCAGTTCTTC. It specifies CASSLDSYNEQFF.

This clonotype was detected many times. The CDR3 region is CSASLQGAGAYNSPLHF. CDR3 DNA: TGCAGTGCTAGTTTACAGGGGGCCGGCGCCTATAATTCACCCCTCCACTTT. J is TRBJ1-6 and V is TRBV20-1; TRBD1 agrees at 9 bases. The germline V gene has CDR1 DFQATT and CDR2 SNEGSKA (reference sequence). The V gene end was trimmed by 3 bases and the J gene end by 2 bases; junction bases not matched to a gene: 8. The CDR3 covers 17 residues.

The sample holds many counts of this clonotype. CDR3 sequence reads: CSARAGERTDTQYF. For the CDR3, the DNA is TGCAGTGCTAGGGCCGGGGAGCGCACAGATACGCAGTATTTT. The rearrangement joins TRBV20-1 to TRBJ2-3; the D gene is possibly TRBD2 (5 bases). The CDR3 extends over 14 amino acids. In germline, CDR1 is DFQATT, CDR2 SNEGSKA (reference sequence). V lost 3 bases to trimming and J lost 1 base, with 11 bases between them.

This clonotype was picked up many times. The rearrangement uses TRBV15 and TRBJ1-6, with D hard to call. Germline V gives CDR1 LNHNV, CDR2 YYDKDF (reference sequence). V lost 3 bases, J lost 0 bases, and 12 bases lay in between. This CDR3 has 17 residues. This chain's CDR3 is CATSREDGSSYNSPLHF. The CDR3, as DNA: TGTGCCACCAGCAGGGAAGACGGGAGCTCCTATAATTCACCCCTCCACTTT.

This clonotype was recorded many times. V usage is TRBV7-9 and J usage is TRBJ2-7; 9 bases map to TRBD2. Per the germline V gene, CDR1 is SEHNR and CDR2 is FQNEAQ (reference sequence). V was clipped by 7 bases and J by 5 bases; unmatched bases: 9. The length of the CDR3 is 14 residues. The CDR3 bases are TGTGCCAGCACCGATAGCGGGAGATTCCACGAGCAGTACTTC. This gives the protein CASTDSGRFHEQYF.

The chain is built from TRBV20-1 and TRBJ2-1; 11 bases map to TRBD2. The germline CDR1 and CDR2 sequences are DFQATT and SNEGSKA (reference sequence). There are 17 residues in the CDR3. V lost 2 bases and J lost 10; bases outside the gene matches: 16. CDR3: CSARPPPLAGGLNEQFF. The CDR3 DNA reads TGCAGTGCTAGACCTCCCCCCCTAGCGGGAGGACTAAACGAGCAGTTCTTC.

V gene TRBV4-1 combines with J gene TRBJ2-7, with a possible D match to TRBD1 (6 bases). The ends were cut back, 0 bases at V and 3 bases at J, with 12 bases in the middle. This CDR3 contains 15 residues. Germline V gives CDR1 MGHRA, CDR2 YSYEKL. CDR3 bases: TGCGCCAGCAGCCAAGACCCGGGACACTACTACGAGCAGTACTTC. Translation gives CASSQDPGHYYEQYF.

The chain links TRBV9 to TRBJ1-6; 10 nucleotides agree with TRBD1. The V segment lost 3 bases and the J segment 7 bases; nucleotides outside the gene matches: 7. This CDR3 comprises 16 residues. CDR1 and CDR2 from the germline V gene are SGDLS and YYNGEE. DNA for the CDR3: TGTGCCAGCAGCGACGGGACAGGGGATAGGAATTCACCCCTCCACTTT. Protein sequence: CASSDGTGDRNSPLHF.

Note on this clonotype: A read error is possible here, since a much larger clone lies one base away. V usage is TRBV20-1 and J usage is TRBJ1-6; perhaps TRBD1 as D (6 bases). Germline V gene data show CDR1 as DFQATT and CDR2 as SNEGSKA (reference sequence). The CDR3 sequence is 15 residues long. CDR3 residues: CSTRFKGAYNSPLHF. CDR3 coding DNA: TGCAGTACTAGATTTAAGGGGGCCTATAATTCACCCCTCCACTTT.

This clonotype was seen at least ten times. The chain combines TRBV20-1 with TRBJ2-1; the match to TRBD2 covers 10 bases. The V gene's germline CDR1 is DFQATT and CDR2 SNEGSKA (reference sequence). The CDR3 is 14 amino acids. J lost 3 bases, V lost 4 bases, and 3 bases had no gene match. The CDR3 region is CSAKGLANYNEQFF. DNA for the CDR3: TGCAGTGCTAAGGGACTAGCGAACTACAATGAGCAGTTCTTC.

In its sample, this clonotype was seen once. At one of its ends the junction is not consistent with the germline gene, which may arise from a read error. Here the CDR3 DNA reads TGTGCCAGCGGCTTATACAGGGGAAGGTCCGGGGAGCTGTTTTTT. It is translated as CASGLYRGRSGELFF. V and J are TRBV11-1 and TRBJ2-2; 7 bases line up with TRBD1. The CDR3 extends over 15 amino acids. CDR1 and CDR2 (germline): SGHAT, FQDESV (reference sequence).

This clonotype appeared many times. V and J are TRBV27 and TRBJ1-4; no clear D. Germline lookup yields CDR1 MNHEY and CDR2 SMNVEV (reference sequence). Trimming took off 4 bases at V and 5 bases at J, with 8 bases between the two ends. There are 13 residues in the CDR3. The CDR3 region has the DNA TGTGCCAGCAGTTCAAGGAGAAATGAAAAACTGTTTTTT. Its translation: CASSSRRNEKLFF.

At least ten counts were recorded for this clonotype. This chain links TRBV7-6 with TRBJ1-1; D possibly corresponds to TRBD1 (6 bases). V was shortened by 5 bases and J by 6 bases, with 13 bases between the two germline ends. The CDR3 runs 13 residues. Germline V gene lookup returns CDR1 SGHVS and CDR2 FNYEAQ. The CDR3: CASSLPGQSEAFF. CDR3 DNA: TGTGCCAGCAGCCTTCCTGGACAGTCTGAAGCTTTCTTT.

The gene calls are TRBV28 and TRBJ2-7; 9 bases are shared with TRBD1. CDR1 is MDHEN, CDR2 SYDVKM, per germline. The junction had 12 bases not matched to a gene; V was cut back by 6 bases and J by 3 bases. The CDR3 runs 16 residues. CDR3 in DNA: TGTGCCAGCAGATTTGGATTTCGGACAGGGGACTACGAGCAGTACTTC. Protein: CASRFGFRTGDYEQYF. The full variable domain, its missing parts supplied by reference TRBV28 and TRBJ2-7, is DVKVTQSSRYLVKRTGEKVFLECVQDMDHENMFWYRQDPGLGLRLIYFSYDVKMKEKGDIPEGYSVSREKKERFSLILESASTNQTSMYLCASRFGFRTGDYEQYFGPGTRLTVT.

This chain uses TRBV5-1 with TRBJ2-2, with 14 bases matching TRBD2. This CDR3 is built from 15 residues. V was clipped by 9 bases and J by 6 bases; unmatched bases: 7. Germline V gives CDR1 SGHRS, CDR2 YFSETQ. CDR3 protein: CATGTSGSIPGELFF. CDR3 DNA: TGCGCCACCGGGACTAGCGGGAGTATCCCCGGGGAGCTGTTTTTT.

Ten or more counts support this clonotype. The J gene is TRBJ1-5, the V gene TRBV24-1; no clear D gene. Trimming removed 1 base from V and 7 bases from J, with 10 bases in between. The CDR3 sequence is 14 residues long. The germline CDR1 and CDR2 sequences are KGHDR and SFDVKD. The CDR3 DNA reads TGTGCCACCAGTGATTTAGGTTTCGAACAGCCCCAGCATTTT. Protein sequence: CATSDLGFEQPQHF.

This clonotype showed up many times. The chain uses TRBV2 and TRBJ1-5, with 9 bases identical to TRBD1. Germline trimming cut 4 bases from V and 0 bases from J; bases unmatched to any gene: 10. This CDR3 has 18 residues. Germline lookup yields CDR1 SNHLY and CDR2 FYNNEI. CDR3 DNA sequence: TGTGCCAGCAGTGTTTGGGACAGGGTTCTAAATAGCAATCAGCCCCAGCATTTT. Translation gives CASSVWDRVLNSNQPQHF.

The chain carries TRBV10-3 and TRBJ2-7; TRBD1 might be the D (6 bases). The V and J ends lost 5 bases and 5 bases respectively, with 16 bases between them. There are 14 residues in the CDR3. Germline V gives CDR1 ENHRY, CDR2 SYGVKD. Written as DNA, the CDR3 is TGTGCCATCAGTCTGGACAGCCCAATCCACGAGCAGTACTTC. This codes for CAISLDSPIHEQYF.

This clonotype appeared many times. The chain links TRBV10-3 to TRBJ1-1; perhaps TRBD1 as D (5 bases). The V gene's germline CDR1 is ENHRY and CDR2 SYGVKD. V dropped 10 bases and J dropped 0 bases, with 12 bases sitting between them. The length of the CDR3 is 13 residues. The CDR3 region is CATGGQMNTEAFF. The CDR3 DNA follows: TGTGCCACGGGAGGACAAATGAACACTGAAGCTTTCTTT.

V usage is TRBV19 and J usage is TRBJ2-7, with TRBD1 identical over 9 bases. The V gene end was trimmed by 6 bases and the J gene end by 5 bases; junction bases not matched to a gene: 8. This CDR3 has 14 amino acids. Looked up from germline, CDR1 is LNHDA and CDR2 is SQIVND (reference sequence). The CDR3 region is CASSPRTGDHEQYF. DNA of the CDR3: TGTGCCAGTAGCCCCCGGACAGGGGACCACGAGCAGTACTTC.

The rearrangement uses TRBV5-1 and TRBJ2-1; a weak D match, TRBD2 (5 bases). Trimming stripped 0 bases from V and 6 bases from J, with 16 bases between. Germline CDR1 reads SGHRS; CDR2 reads YFSETQ. The length of the CDR3 is 16 residues. The CDR3 coding sequence is TGCGCCAGCAGCTTGGGGACCCTAACTAGAATCAATGAGCAGTTCTTC. Translation gives CASSLGTLTRINEQFF.

The V call is TRBV19, the J call TRBJ2-2; D ambiguous. Trimming cost V 1 base and J 6 bases, with 3 bases left between them. Germline V gene lookup returns CDR1 LNHDA and CDR2 SQIVND (reference sequence). This CDR3 region has 12 residues. For the CDR3, the DNA is TGTGCCAGTAGTATAGCCCCCGGGGAGCTGTTTTTT. Its protein product is CASSIAPGELFF.

The J gene is TRBJ2-2, the V gene TRBV3-1; unclear D gene. Trimming cost V 2 bases and J 8 bases, with 6 bases left between them. Germline CDR1 LGHDT, CDR2 YNNKEL (reference sequence). This CDR3 has 12 residues. CDR3 loop: CASSQRIGELFF. The CDR3 nucleotides are TGTGCCAGCAGCCAAAGAATTGGGGAGCTGTTTTTT.

V gene TRBV11-2 combines with J gene TRBJ2-1; 10 bases map to TRBD1. The V and J ends lost 8 bases and 10 bases, in that order; junction bases with no gene match: 14. Germline V gene data show CDR1 as SGHAT and CDR2 as FQNNGV. The CDR3 contains 15 residues. The CDR3 region is CASGYTRTGGSEQFF. CDR3 in DNA: TGTGCCAGCGGCTATACCCGGACAGGGGGTTCCGAGCAGTTCTTC.